This TCR beta chain was identified during a study of T cell repertoires in cytomegalovirus infection (dated by TCRdb to about 2019). Regarding the research as a whole: The HLA type of each donor mattered for the analysis, because public TCR beta signatures pointed to carriage of CMV infection along with the matching HLA type.

General findings and caveats noted by the study authors: The ex vivo response was dominated by HLA-C-restricted CMV-specific TCR beta clonotypes, which also provided the single most frequent clonotype in two of eight donors. In both this cohort and an independent cohort of under 450 donors, the cumulative frequency of public TCR beta family members distinguished carriers of CMV infection plus the relevant HLA type.

Data came from an Illumina HiSeq 1500. Starting from the raw public reads, TCRdb applied fastp trimming at Q25, assembled clones with MiXCR and retained in-frame beta chains. Each CDR3 protein gets just one entry, which takes the most common genes and DNA from the rows behind it. This sample holds roughly 320,000 distinct CDR3 sequences; about 9.1% were observed only once. The ten largest clonotypes hold around 2.5% of the sample. A remark on this clonotype: It has no known antigen specificity. It has no much larger one-base neighbor in the sample; base qualities were not kept.

As encoded in the germline V gene, CDR1 is SQVTM while CDR2 is ANQGSEA. The CDR3 contains 16 residues, cysteine and phenylalanine counted. Just CDR3 DNA is preserved here, 48 bases in frame from base 1. V drops 2 bases and J drops 2 bases, leaving 19 bases in between. This chain joins TRBV29-1 to TRBJ2-7; TRBD1 might be the D gene, on 6 matching bases. This sequence was found in a human donor in good health (CMV status not recorded). Some clones in this sample may be carry-over from other donors' samples. The sample consisted of PBMCs. In nucleotides, the sequence is TGCAGCGTTGAATACTTCCCAAAGACAGGCACCTACGAGCAGTACTTC. This codes for CSVEYFPKTGTYEQYF.